These 23 T cell receptor beta chains were sequenced from one sample in a study of T cells after yellow fever vaccination. TCRdb fed the 5' RACE reads into MiXCR, producing one record per CDR3 protein. This table has some 240,000 distinct CDR3 sequences, roughly 3.5% appearing once. This sample comprised PBMCs, obtained 15 days after the yellow fever booster vaccination. The receptor source for this set is a man aged 18 to 35 who received the YFV17D yellow fever vaccine.

The chain employs TRBV3-1 and TRBJ1-6, with D perhaps matching TRBD1 (6 bases). Deletions cut 1 base from V and 7 bases from J, with 8 bases between. Germline loops: CDR1 LGHDT, CDR2 YNNKEL (reference sequence). There are 14 residues in the CDR3. CDR3 sequence: CASSQGTANSPLHF. As DNA, the CDR3 is TGTGCCAGCAGCCAAGGGACAGCAAATTCACCCCTCCACTTT.

This clonotype was recorded at least ten times. This sequence joins TRBV12-3 or TRBV12-4 and TRBJ2-1; D perhaps matches TRBD1 (5 bases). The CDR3 loop spans 14 amino acids. Deletions cut 7 bases from V and 8 bases from J, with 18 bases between. The DNA for the CDR3 is TGTGCCAGCAAGGTTCTAGTTGGGGCCCATGAGCAGTTCTTC. Translated, it gives CASKVLVGAHEQFF.

This clonotype was seen many times. In DNA form, the CDR3 reads TGTGCCAGCAGTCGGCTAGGAGAGCAGTTCTTC. It specifies CASSRLGEQFF. This chain connects TRBV12-3 or TRBV12-4 to TRBJ2-1; D uncertain. V dropped 5 bases and J dropped 10 bases, with 9 bases sitting between them. The CDR3 is 11 residues long.

This clonotype was counted many times. The V gene is TRBV11-2, the J gene TRBJ2-4; TRBD1 might be the D (5 bases). The germline CDR1 and CDR2 sequences are SGHAT and FQNNGV. There are 15 residues in the CDR3. V lost 8 bases and J lost 1, with 15 bases in between. Written as DNA, the CDR3 is TGTGCCAGCGGCGCCCTCCGACAGGCCAAAAACATTCAGTACTTC. Encoded protein: CASGALRQAKNIQYF.

This clonotype occurred a few times. This chain connects TRBV11-2 to TRBJ2-1; a weak D match, TRBD2 (5 bases). The V end lost 1 base, the J end lost 13 bases, and 8 bases lay between the germline ends. CDR1 and CDR2 from the germline V gene are SGHAT and FQNNGV. The CDR3 spans 11 residues. CDR3 sequence reads: CASSLGLAQFF. The CDR3 DNA sequence: TGTGCCAGCAGCTTAGGGCTAGCCCAGTTCTTC.

In its sample, this clonotype was seen a few times. V gene TRBV11-3 combines with J gene TRBJ2-1; D perhaps matches TRBD1 (7 bases). This CDR3 spans 14 amino acids. Germline-derived CDR1 and CDR2 are SGHNT and YENEEA. Trimming took 2 bases from V and 10 from J, leaving 15 bases between them. The CDR3 bases are TGTGCCAGCAGCTTAAACCAGGGGGGCTGGGAGCAGTTCTTC. It codes for CASSLNQGGWEQFF.

This clonotype was seen repeatedly, ten times or more. The chain links TRBV7-2 to TRBJ2-7; D gene uncertain. V was pared by 0 bases and J by 4 bases, with 7 bases between. CDR3 length: 13 amino acids. Germline V gives CDR1 SGHTA, CDR2 FQGNSA. The CDR3: CASSLAVKYEQYF. The CDR3 region has the DNA TGTGCCAGCAGCTTAGCGGTTAAGTACGAGCAGTACTTC. The whole variable domain, remainder taken from reference TRBV7-2 and TRBJ2-7, is GAGVSQSPSNKVTEKGKDVELRCDPISGHTALYWYRQSLGQGLEFLIYFQGNSAPDKSGLPSDRFSAERTGGSVSTLTIQRTQQEDSAVYLCASSLAVKYEQYFGPGTRLTVT.

This clonotype occurred many times. The J gene is TRBJ2-3, the V gene TRBV20-1; D is ambiguous. CDR1 and CDR2 (germline): DFQATT, SNEGSKA (reference sequence). This CDR3 is 14 amino acids long. Trimming cost V 0 bases and J 3 bases, with 10 bases left between them. CDR3 sequence reads: CSARDEVGTDTQYF. CDR3 sequence (DNA): TGCAGTGCTAGAGATGAGGTCGGGACAGATACGCAGTATTTT.

The rearrangement uses TRBV19 and TRBJ1-2, with D perhaps matching TRBD1 (6 bases). The CDR3 runs to 14 residues. The germline V gene encodes CDR1 LNHDA and CDR2 SQIVND (reference sequence). V dropped 6 bases and J dropped 0 bases, with 11 bases sitting between them. The CDR3 DNA reads as TGTGCCAGTAGCAAGGACAGATCTAACTATGGCTACACCTTC. Amino acid sequence: CASSKDRSNYGYTF.

This clonotype came up many times. J is TRBJ2-7 and V is TRBV7-2; D ambiguous. The CDR3 loop spans 14 amino acids. V gave up 2 bases and J gave up 0 bases, with 8 bases separating them. Germline assignment: CDR1 SGHTA and CDR2 FQGNSA. The CDR3, as DNA: TGTGCCAGCAGCTTAAGCACAGACTCCTACGAGCAGTACTTC. Its translation: CASSLSTDSYEQYF.

This clonotype was seen many times. This sequence joins TRBV7-6 and TRBJ2-1; TRBD2 agrees at 7 bases. Trimming cost V 4 bases and J 12 bases; bases outside gene matches: 12. Germline CDR1 SGHVS, CDR2 FNYEAQ. CDR3 length: 14 amino acids. In DNA, the CDR3 is TGTGCCAGCAGCTCTCCGACTAGCCCCCCGGGGCAGTTCTTC. Its translation is CASSSPTSPPGQFF.

In regard to this clonotype: This may come from a read error, since a much larger clone is one base off. This chain connects TRBV12-3 or TRBV12-4 to TRBJ1-2; weak D call: TRBD1 (5 bases). The V end was cut by 6 bases, the J end by 4 bases, with 12 bases between. The CDR3 has 13 residues. CDR3 sequence: CASSFGGTYGYTF. The CDR3 nucleotides are TGTGCCAGCAGCTTTGGGGGGACCTATGGCTACACCTTC.

This clonotype showed up many times. The rearrangement joins TRBV6-2 or TRBV6-3 to TRBJ2-6; no firm D call. CDR3 length: 15 amino acids. Trimming shortened V by 11 bases and J by 0 bases, and 14 bases separated the two germline ends. Germline lookup yields CDR1 MNHEY and CDR2 SVGEGT. CDR3 bases: TGTGCCGTACAGCCTGGCTTCTCTGGGGCCAACGTCCTGACTTTC. This codes for CAVQPGFSGANVLTF.

This clonotype has a count of ten or more. This rearrangement joins TRBV6-5 to TRBJ2-3; TRBD2 is a possible D gene (6 bases). The length of the CDR3 is 14 residues. Germline CDR1 is MNHEY and CDR2 is SVGAGI. Trimming left V 6 bases short and J 0 bases short, with 10 bases between. The CDR3 sequence: CASRSGLSTDTQYF. CDR3 in DNA: TGTGCCAGCAGATCGGGACTTAGCACAGATACGCAGTATTTT.

This clonotype has ten or more counts. The chain links TRBV12-3 or TRBV12-4 to TRBJ1-2, with D perhaps TRBD1 (6 bases). This CDR3 contains 14 residues. The V gene lost 7 bases and the J gene lost 6 bases, with 18 bases spanning the gap. The CDR3, as DNA: TGTGCCAGCACCCCTACCCCGGGGGGCAATGGCTACACCTTC. Its protein is CASTPTPGGNGYTF.

The table lists this clonotype with many counts. The chain has TRBV7-2 and TRBJ1-6, with D possibly matching TRBD1 (6 bases). Germline lookup yields CDR1 SGHTA and CDR2 FQGNSA. V lost 5 bases, J lost 5 bases, and 16 bases lay in between. There are 16 residues in the CDR3. CDR3 nucleotides: TGTGCCAGCAGCGCATACGGGACACCGAATAATTCACCCCTCCACTTT. Its protein is CASSAYGTPNNSPLHF.

This clonotype has ten or more counts. V gene TRBV20-1 combines with J gene TRBJ2-5, with a tentative D call TRBD1 (5 bases). This CDR3 has 14 amino acids. V was trimmed by 2 bases and J by 5 bases, leaving 15 bases between them. CDR1 DFQATT and CDR2 SNEGSKA come from the germline V gene (reference sequence). Written as DNA, the CDR3 is TGCAGTGCTAGATGGCAGGGAACCCAGGAGACCCAGTACTTC. This sequence encodes CSARWQGTQETQYF.

This clonotype was seen many times. The chain carries TRBV20-1 and TRBJ2-7; D is tentatively TRBD1 or TRBD2 (5 bases each). CDR3 length: 18 amino acids. CDR1 and CDR2 from the germline V gene are DFQATT and SNEGSKA (reference sequence). V shed 0 bases and J shed 0 bases, with 21 bases lying between them. The CDR3 DNA sequence: TGCAGTGCTAGAGATCAGGGACGGCTTAAATCGTCCTCCTACGAGCAGTACTTC. Protein product: CSARDQGRLKSSSYEQYF.

This clonotype was observed at least ten times. The rearrangement uses TRBV9 and TRBJ2-2, with TRBD1 matching 7 bases. With V trimmed by 4 bases and J by 7 bases, 7 bases remained unmatched. Germline CDR1 reads SGDLS; CDR2 reads YYNGEE. The CDR3 is 14 residues long. CDR3 in amino acids: CASSRRGLGGELFF. The CDR3 DNA reads as TGTGCCAGCAGCCGAAGGGGGCTCGGCGGGGAGCTGTTTTTT. Complete variable domain (other parts from reference TRBV9 and TRBJ2-2): DSGVTQTPKHLITATGQRVTLRCSPRSGDLSVYWYQQSLDQGLQFLIQYYNGEERAKGNILERFSAQQFPDLHSELNLSSLELGDSALYFCASSRRGLGGELFFGEGSRLTVL.

In its sample, this clonotype was seen many times. This chain uses TRBV10-3 with TRBJ2-6; 11 bases match TRBD1. V lost 6 bases, J lost 0 bases, and 4 bases stayed unmatched. Germline CDR1 and CDR2: ENHRY and SYGVKD. This CDR3 has 17 amino acids. The CDR3 is CAISGTGGGSGANVLTF. For the CDR3, the DNA is TGTGCCATCAGCGGGACAGGGGGAGGCTCTGGGGCCAACGTCCTGACTTTC.

This clonotype was recorded at least ten times. This chain connects TRBV6-5 to TRBJ2-1; 14 positions match TRBD2. The CDR3 has 15 amino acids. After removal of 5 bases from V and 8 bases from J, the junction contained 5 bases not matched to a gene. In germline, CDR1 is MNHEY, CDR2 SVGAGI. The CDR3 DNA follows: TGTGCCAGCAGTACCGGGACTAGCGGGGGCTATGAGCAGTTCTTC. Its protein is CASSTGTSGGYEQFF.

This clonotype was seen a handful of times. This sequence joins TRBV20-1 and TRBJ1-6; D perhaps matches TRBD1 (5 bases). Trimming stripped 6 bases from V and 7 bases from J, with 7 bases between. The CDR3 consists of 11 residues. From germline, CDR1 is DFQATT and CDR2 SNEGSKA (reference sequence). The CDR3 DNA sequence: TGCAGTGCCAGGGAGAATTCACCCCTCCACTTT. Amino acids: CSARENSPLHF.

This clonotype occurred many times. V is TRBV1 and J is TRBJ2-7; TRBD1 is the table's D call and was not checked against the DNA. TRBV1 is designated a pseudogene. CDR3 length: 12 residues. The CDR3: CTSSRRAPQQYV. DNA for the CDR3: TGCACCAGCAGCCGCCGCGCTCCCCAGCAGTACGTC.